This T cell receptor (beta chain) emerged from a study of cytomegalovirus exposure and HLA in healthy donors. Points from the study as a whole: It was reportedly the case that the classifier diagnosed cytomegalovirus status with high specificity and sensitivity.

In this sample, this clone turned up a few times. Its antigen remains unknown. This CDR3 region has 13 residues. V was clipped by 6 bases and J by 6 bases, with 12 bases between them. Germline V gene data show CDR1 as ENHRY and CDR2 as SYGVKD. Sequencing was performed with immunoSEQ multiplex PCR; in TCRdb, only in-frame clones are kept and a portion is missing. The table lists approximately 160,000 clones, roughly 90% of them singletons, with 10% in the top ten. This clonotype was sampled from a woman under 30 in good health and CMV-seropositive. The chain couples TRBV10-3 to TRBJ1-5, with unresolved D. Material: PBMCs. The DNA for the CDR3 is TGTGCCATCAGACCGGAGGCCGCTCAGCCCCAGCATTTT. This codes for CAIRPEAAQPQHF.